This T cell receptor (beta chain) stems from a study of chemoradiotherapy in HPV16-positive cancers. Study details: Functional T-cell assays on a couple of HPV16-positive patients' cells defined candidate HPV-specific clones and common TCR motifs. Whole-study results and caveats: Better recurrence-free survival went with HPV-responsive T-cell expansion in HPV16-positive patients. The functional HPV-specific definition rests on just two HPV16-positive patients.

Assay: immunoSEQ multiplex PCR; the TCRdb copy retains only in-frame clones and omits some. The sample yields some 32,000 clones, 89% seen once. Repeated repertoire sampling spanned the course of chemoradiotherapy. Germline values: CDR1 LGHNA, CDR2 YNFKEQ. There are 16 residues in the CDR3. A remark on this clone: Antigen specificity is unknown. An end of the junction does not agree with germline; a read error may underlie this. This sample includes further DNA sequences coding for the same CDR3.

The material sequenced was blood, taken from a patient who underwent chemoradiotherapy. The TCR was taken from a human donor with HPV-associated anogenital cancer. The chain recombines TRBV4-2 with TRBJ2-1; D is uncertain. CDR3: CASSQDAYRKANEQFF. Written as DNA, the CDR3 is TGTGCCAGCAGCCAAGATGCGTACAGAAAAGCCAATGAACAGTTCTTC.